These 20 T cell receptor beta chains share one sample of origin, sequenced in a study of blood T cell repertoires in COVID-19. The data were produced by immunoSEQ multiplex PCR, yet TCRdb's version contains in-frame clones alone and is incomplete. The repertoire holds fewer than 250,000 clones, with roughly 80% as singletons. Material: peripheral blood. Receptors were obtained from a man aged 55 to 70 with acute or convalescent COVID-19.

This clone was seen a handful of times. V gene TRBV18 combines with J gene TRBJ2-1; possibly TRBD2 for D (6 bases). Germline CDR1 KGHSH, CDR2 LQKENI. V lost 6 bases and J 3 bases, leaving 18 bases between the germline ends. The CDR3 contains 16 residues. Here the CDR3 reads CASSPLRRAGYNEQFF. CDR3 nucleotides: TGTGCCAGCTCCCCTCTCCGGAGGGCCGGCTACAATGAGCAGTTCTTC.

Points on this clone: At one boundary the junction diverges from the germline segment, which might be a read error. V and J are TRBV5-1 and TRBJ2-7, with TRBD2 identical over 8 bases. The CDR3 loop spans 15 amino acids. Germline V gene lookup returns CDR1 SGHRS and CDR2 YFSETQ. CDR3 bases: TGCGCCCGCAGCCCGGGGGGGGGAGCCGTCCGCGAGCAGTACTTC. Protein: CARSPGGGAVREQYF. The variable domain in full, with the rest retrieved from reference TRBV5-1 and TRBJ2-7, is KAGVTQTPRYLIKTRGQQVTLSCSPISGHRSVSWYQQTPGQGLQFLFEYFSETQRNKGNFPGRFSGRQFSNSRSEMNVSTLELGDSALYLCARSPGGGAVREQYFGPGTRLTVT.

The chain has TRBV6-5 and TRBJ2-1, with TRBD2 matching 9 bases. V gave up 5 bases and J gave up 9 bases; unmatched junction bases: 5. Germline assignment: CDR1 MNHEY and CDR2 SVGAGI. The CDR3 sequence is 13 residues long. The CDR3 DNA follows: TGTGCCAGCAGTAAACTAGCGGGTGGTGAGCAGTTCTTC. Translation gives CASSKLAGGEQFF.

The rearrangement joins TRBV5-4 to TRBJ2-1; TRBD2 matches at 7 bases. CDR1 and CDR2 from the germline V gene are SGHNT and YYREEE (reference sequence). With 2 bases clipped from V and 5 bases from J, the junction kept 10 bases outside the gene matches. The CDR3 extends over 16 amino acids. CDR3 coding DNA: TGTGCCAGCAGCTTCCGACTATTGGCGGGGGACAATGAGCAGTTCTTC. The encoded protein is CASSFRLLAGDNEQFF.

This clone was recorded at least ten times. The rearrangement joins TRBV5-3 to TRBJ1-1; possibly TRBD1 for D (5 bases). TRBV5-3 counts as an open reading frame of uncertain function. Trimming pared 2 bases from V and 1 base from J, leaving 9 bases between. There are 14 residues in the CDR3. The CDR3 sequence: CARSFGGENTEAFF. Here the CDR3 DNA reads TGTGCCAGAAGCTTCGGGGGGGAGAACACTGAAGCTTTCTTT.

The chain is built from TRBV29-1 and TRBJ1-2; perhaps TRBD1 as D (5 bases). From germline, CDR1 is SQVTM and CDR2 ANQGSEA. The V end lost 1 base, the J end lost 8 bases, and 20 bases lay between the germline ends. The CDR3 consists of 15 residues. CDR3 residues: CSVEGSRGGERGYTF. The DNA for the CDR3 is TGCAGCGTTGAAGGGAGTCGGGGAGGGGAACGCGGCTACACCTTC.

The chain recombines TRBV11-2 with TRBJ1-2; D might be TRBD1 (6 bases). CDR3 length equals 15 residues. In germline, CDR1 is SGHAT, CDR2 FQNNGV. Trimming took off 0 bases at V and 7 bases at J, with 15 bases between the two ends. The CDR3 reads CASSLELNRAGGYTF. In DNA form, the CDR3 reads TGTGCCAGCAGCTTAGAACTGAACAGGGCCGGTGGCTACACCTTC.

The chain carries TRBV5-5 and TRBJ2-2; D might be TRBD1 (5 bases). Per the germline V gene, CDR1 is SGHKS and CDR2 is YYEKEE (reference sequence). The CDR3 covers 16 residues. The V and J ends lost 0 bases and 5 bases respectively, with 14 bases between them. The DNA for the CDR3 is TGTGCCAGCAGCTTGGTAGGGGTGGGTAGTACCGGGGAGCTGTTTTTT. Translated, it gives CASSLVGVGSTGELFF.

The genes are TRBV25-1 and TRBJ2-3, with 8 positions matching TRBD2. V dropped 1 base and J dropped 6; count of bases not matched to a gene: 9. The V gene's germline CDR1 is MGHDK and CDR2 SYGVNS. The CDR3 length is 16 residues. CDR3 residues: CASSELFLAGSDTQYF. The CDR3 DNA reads TGTGCCAGCAGTGAATTGTTCCTAGCGGGCTCCGATACGCAGTATTTT.

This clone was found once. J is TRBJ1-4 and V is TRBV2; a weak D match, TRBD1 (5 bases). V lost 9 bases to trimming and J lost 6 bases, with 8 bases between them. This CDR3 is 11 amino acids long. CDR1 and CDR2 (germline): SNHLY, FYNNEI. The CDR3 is CASQGDEKLFF. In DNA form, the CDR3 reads TGTGCCAGTCAGGGTGATGAAAAACTGTTTTTT.

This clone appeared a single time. Here the CDR3 reads CASSPLGGAGTSPLHF. DNA of the CDR3: TGTGCCAGCAGTCCGCTGGGCGGGGCAGGGACTTCACCCCTCCACTTT. The chain carries TRBV2 and TRBJ1-6, with a weak D call TRBD1 (5 bases). This CDR3 is built from 16 residues. V lost 5 bases and J 9 bases, leaving 20 bases between the germline ends. CDR1 SNHLY and CDR2 FYNNEI come from the germline V gene.

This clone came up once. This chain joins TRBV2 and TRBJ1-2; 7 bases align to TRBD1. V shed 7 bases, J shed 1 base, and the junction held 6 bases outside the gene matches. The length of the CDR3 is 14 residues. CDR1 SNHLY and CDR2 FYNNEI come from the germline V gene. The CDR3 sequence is CASTENRGNYGYTF. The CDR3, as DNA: TGTGCCAGCACCGAGAACAGGGGTAACTATGGCTACACCTTC. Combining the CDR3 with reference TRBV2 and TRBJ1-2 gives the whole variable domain EPEVTQTPSHQVTQMGQEVILRCVPISNHLYFYWYRQILGQKVEFLVSFYNNEISEKSEIFDDQFSVERPDGSNFTLKIRSTKLEDSAMYFCASTENRGNYGYTFGSGTRLTVV.

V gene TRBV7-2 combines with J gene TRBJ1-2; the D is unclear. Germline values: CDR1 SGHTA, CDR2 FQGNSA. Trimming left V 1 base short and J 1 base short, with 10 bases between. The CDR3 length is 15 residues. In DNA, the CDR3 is TGTGCCAGCAGCTTAGACCGACTGAATAACTATGGCTACACCTTC. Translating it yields CASSLDRLNNYGYTF.

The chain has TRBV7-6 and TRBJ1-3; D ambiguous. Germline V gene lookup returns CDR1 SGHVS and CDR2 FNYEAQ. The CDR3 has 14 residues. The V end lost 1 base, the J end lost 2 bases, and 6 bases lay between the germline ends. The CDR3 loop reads CASSLGSAGNTIYF. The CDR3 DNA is TGTGCCAGCAGCTTAGGCAGCGCTGGAAACACCATATATTTT.

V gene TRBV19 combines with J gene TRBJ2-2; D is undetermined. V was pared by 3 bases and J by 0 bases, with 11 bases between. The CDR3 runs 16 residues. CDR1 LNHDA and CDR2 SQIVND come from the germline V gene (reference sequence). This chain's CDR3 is CASSIYPNANTGELFF. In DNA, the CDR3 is TGTGCCAGTAGTATCTACCCTAACGCGAACACCGGGGAGCTGTTTTTT. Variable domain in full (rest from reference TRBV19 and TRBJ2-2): DGGITQSPKYLFRKEGQNVTLSCEQNLNHDAMYWYRQDPGQGLRLIYYSQIVNDFQKGDIAEGYSVSREKKESFPLTVTSAQKNPTAFYLCASSIYPNANTGELFFGEGSRLTVL.

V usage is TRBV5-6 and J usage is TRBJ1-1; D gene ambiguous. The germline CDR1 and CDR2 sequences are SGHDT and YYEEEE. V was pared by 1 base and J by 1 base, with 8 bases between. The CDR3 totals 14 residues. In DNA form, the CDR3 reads TGTGCCAGCAGCTTGAGCCCTGGGAACACTGAAGCTTTCTTT. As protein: CASSLSPGNTEAFF.

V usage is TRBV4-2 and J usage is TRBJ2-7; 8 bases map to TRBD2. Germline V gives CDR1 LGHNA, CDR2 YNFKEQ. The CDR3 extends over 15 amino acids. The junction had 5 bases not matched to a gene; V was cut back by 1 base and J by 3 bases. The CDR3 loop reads CASSQGERGSYEQYF. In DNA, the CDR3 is TGTGCCAGCAGCCAAGGGGAGCGGGGGAGCTACGAGCAGTACTTC.

CDR3 in amino acids: CASNRNGDRGNEQYF. The CDR3 region has the DNA TGTGCCAGCAACCGGAACGGGGACAGGGGCAACGAGCAGTACTTC. The chain links TRBV6-6 to TRBJ2-7; 10 bases agree with TRBD1. Trimming took 7 bases from V and 5 from J; bases not matched to a gene: 11. There are 15 residues in the CDR3. Germline CDR1 and CDR2: MNHNY and SVGAGI (reference sequence).

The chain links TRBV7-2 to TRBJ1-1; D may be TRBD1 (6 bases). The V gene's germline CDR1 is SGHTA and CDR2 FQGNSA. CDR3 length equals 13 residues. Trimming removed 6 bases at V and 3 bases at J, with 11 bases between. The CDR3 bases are TGTGCCAGCAGTAACAAGGGGGACACTGAAGCTTTCTTT. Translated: CASSNKGDTEAFF.

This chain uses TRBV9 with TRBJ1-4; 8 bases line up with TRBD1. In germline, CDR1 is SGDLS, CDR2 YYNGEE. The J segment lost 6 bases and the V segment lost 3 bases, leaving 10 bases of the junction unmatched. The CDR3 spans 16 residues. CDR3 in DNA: TGTGCCAGCAGCGCAGTACAGGGGGACGTTCATGAAAAACTGTTTTTT. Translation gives CASSAVQGDVHEKLFF.